The 18 T cell receptor beta chains below were found in one sample sequenced in a study of technical replicates of blood from several donors. Clones were read by immunoSEQ multiplex PCR, and TCRdb kept only the in-frame ones, dropping some. The sample consists of roughly 60,000 clones, about 83% of them appearing once. Sequenced input: PBMCs. These receptors were collected from a human donor in good health. Some clones in this sample may be carry-over from other donors' samples.

The CDR3 nucleotides read TGTGCCAGCAGCTCGGAGGGGTTCGGGCCCCAGCATTTT. Protein sequence: CASSSEGFGPQHF. V gene TRBV7-9 combines with J gene TRBJ1-5; TRBD1 might be the D (5 bases). The CDR3 is 13 amino acids. Germline V gene sequence: CDR1 SEHNR, CDR2 FQNEAQ (reference sequence). Trimming removed 4 bases from V and 9 bases from J, with 13 bases in between.

CDR3 loop: CASSRQGAVDEKLFF. The CDR3 DNA sequence: TGTGCCAGCAGCCGACAGGGGGCCGTGGATGAAAAACTGTTTTTT. The chain links TRBV11-1 to TRBJ1-4; 10 bases agree with TRBD1. The CDR3 is made up of 15 amino acids. Losses at the gene ends were 5 bases for V and 6 bases for J; bases not matched to a gene: 6. Per germline, CDR1 SGHAT and CDR2 FQDESV (reference sequence).

The chain has TRBV7-3 and TRBJ1-1; 8 bases map to TRBD1. Germline trimming cut 5 bases from V and 6 bases from J; bases unmatched to any gene: 11. The CDR3 runs to 15 residues. CDR1 is SGHTA and CDR2 is FQGTGA in the germline V gene. CDR3 sequence reads: CASSARTGGDAEAFF. The CDR3 nucleotides are TGTGCCAGCAGCGCGAGAACAGGGGGGGATGCTGAAGCTTTCTTT.

The chain couples TRBV14 to TRBJ2-5, with 15 nucleotides matching TRBD2. The length of the CDR3 is 18 residues. The V and J ends lost 2 bases and 1 base, in that order; junction bases with no gene match: 5. Per the germline V gene, CDR1 is SGHDN and CDR2 is FVKESK. CDR3 nucleotide sequence: TGTGCCAGCAGCCAATTCGGGACTAGCGGGGGGTCCCAAGAGACCCAGTACTTC. This codes for CASSQFGTSGGSQETQYF.

This chain connects TRBV5-5 to TRBJ2-4; D is undetermined. The germline CDR1 and CDR2 sequences are SGHKS and YYEKEE (reference sequence). Trimming pared 4 bases from V and 5 bases from J, leaving 10 bases between. This CDR3 is built from 13 residues. The CDR3: CASSPNRENIQYF. The CDR3 DNA sequence: TGTGCCAGCAGCCCGAACCGGGAAAACATTCAGTACTTC. The whole variable domain, remainder taken from reference TRBV5-5 and TRBJ2-4, is DAGVTQSPTHLIKTRGQQVTLRCSPISGHKSVSWYQQVLGQGPQFIFQYYEKEERGRGNFPDRFSARQFPNYSSELNVNALLLGDSALYLCASSPNRENIQYFGAGTRLSVL.

V and J are TRBV11-2 and TRBJ1-3; D is undetermined. V was clipped by 1 base and J by 2 bases, with 9 bases between them. The CDR3 sequence is 15 residues long. Germline V gene sequence: CDR1 SGHAT, CDR2 FQNNGV. CDR3 sequence reads: CASSLVAGTGNTIYF. The CDR3 nucleotides read TGTGCCAGCAGCTTAGTCGCGGGGACTGGAAACACCATATATTTT. Using reference TRBV11-2 and TRBJ1-3 for the parts outside the CDR3, the full variable domain is EAGVAQSPRYKIIEKRQSVAFWCNPISGHATLYWYQQILGQGPKLLIQFQNNGVVDDSQLPKDRFSAERLKGVDSTLKIQPAKLEDSAVYLCASSLVAGTGNTIYFGEGSWLTVV.

This clone was seen a handful of times. The chain couples TRBV9 to TRBJ1-6; no clear D gene. The CDR3 has 13 residues. Germline assignment: CDR1 SGDLS and CDR2 YYNGEE. Deletions cut 0 bases from V and 10 bases from J, with 8 bases between. The CDR3 region is CASSVVVESPLHF. CDR3 DNA: TGTGCCAGCAGCGTAGTGGTAGAGTCACCCCTCCACTTT.

V and J are TRBV16 and TRBJ2-7; TRBD2 matches 8 bases. Germline trimming cut 4 bases from V and 3 bases from J; bases unmatched to any gene: 14. The CDR3 extends over 17 amino acids. Germline assignment: CDR1 KGHSY and CDR2 FQNENV. The CDR3 loop is CASSLTLTSGNLYEQYF. DNA of the CDR3: TGTGCCAGCAGCCTCACACTTACTAGCGGTAATCTCTACGAGCAGTACTTC.

This sequence joins TRBV2 and TRBJ2-4, with D possibly being TRBD1 (6 bases). The CDR3 contains 8 residues. Germline assignment: CDR1 SNHLY and CDR2 FYNNEI. Trimming removed 7 bases at V and 15 bases at J, with 7 bases between. This CDR3 reads CASKTGYF. In nucleotides, the CDR3 is TGTGCCAGCAAGACAGGGTACTTC.

The J gene is TRBJ2-2, the V gene TRBV7-8, with 7 positions matching TRBD1. J was trimmed by 2 bases and V by 5 bases; bases with no gene match: 8. The CDR3 is 16 residues long. Germline CDR1 reads SGHVS; CDR2 reads FQNEAQ. The DNA for the CDR3 is TGTGCCAGCAGCGTTCACAGGGGCGCAAACACCGGGGAGCTGTTTTTT. It specifies CASSVHRGANTGELFF.

This clone has only a few counts. The chain links TRBV5-1 to TRBJ2-1, with 14 bases identical to TRBD2. In germline, CDR1 is SGHRS, CDR2 YFSETQ. V lost 2 bases and J lost 12; bases outside the gene matches: 16. This CDR3 has 18 residues. CDR3 nucleotides: TGCGCCAGCAGCTTCACCCTAAAGACTAGCGGGGGGGCCCTAGGGCAGTTCTTC. Translation: CASSFTLKTSGGALGQFF.

The chain joins TRBV4-2 to TRBJ1-6; TRBD1 matches 10 bases. Per germline, CDR1 LGHNA and CDR2 YNFKEQ. V was pared by 2 bases and J by 8 bases, with 15 bases of the junction left unmatched. This CDR3 comprises 19 residues. As DNA, the CDR3 is TGTGCCAGCAGCCAACCGACAGGGGGCGCGAGAGGAAGGGATTCACCCCTCCACTTT. This encodes CASSQPTGGARGRDSPLHF.

The count of this clone is one. The chain employs TRBV7-2 and TRBJ2-1, with a tentative D call TRBD2 (7 bases). From germline, CDR1 is SGHTA and CDR2 FQGNSA. The length of the CDR3 is 15 residues. V was cut by 5 bases and J by 4 bases, with 15 bases left in between. CDR3 protein: CASSPNREGYNEQFF. CDR3 DNA sequence: TGTGCCAGCAGCCCTAACAGGGAGGGATACAATGAGCAGTTCTTC.

The genes are TRBV19 and TRBJ2-7, with D possibly TRBD2 on 7 matching bases. CDR1 is LNHDA, CDR2 SQIVND, per germline (reference sequence). This CDR3 is 14 amino acids long. The V end was cut by 3 bases, the J end by 2 bases, with 11 bases between. The CDR3 here is CASSIEGGAYEQYF. DNA of the CDR3: TGTGCCAGTAGTATTGAGGGGGGGGCCTACGAGCAGTACTTC. The complete variable domain, with remaining parts taken from reference TRBV19 and TRBJ2-7, reads DGGITQSPKYLFRKEGQNVTLSCEQNLNHDAMYWYRQDPGQGLRLIYYSQIVNDFQKGDIAEGYSVSREKKESFPLTVTSAQKNPTAFYLCASSIEGGAYEQYFGPGTRLTVT.

The chain couples TRBV7-6 to TRBJ2-6, with 14 bases matching TRBD2. Germline-derived CDR1 and CDR2 are SGHVS and FNYEAQ. This CDR3 contains 20 residues. The J segment lost 3 bases and the V segment lost 3 bases, leaving 10 bases of the junction unmatched. This CDR3 is CASSFAGTSGSKLGANVLTF. The CDR3 nucleotides are TGTGCCAGCAGCTTCGCCGGGACTAGCGGGAGTAAACTTGGGGCCAACGTCCTGACTTTC.

The gene calls are TRBV7-2 and TRBJ2-7; the match to TRBD2 covers 7 bases. The CDR3 totals 15 residues. J was trimmed by 2 bases and V by 5 bases; bases with no gene match: 9. Germline-derived CDR1 and CDR2 are SGHTA and FQGNSA. The CDR3 here is CASSPRTSKPYEQYF. The CDR3, as DNA: TGTGCCAGCAGCCCCCGGACTAGTAAACCCTACGAGCAGTACTTC.

This chain joins TRBV9 and TRBJ1-2; D is perhaps TRBD1 (5 bases). The CDR3 totals 13 residues. The germline V gene has CDR1 SGDLS and CDR2 YYNGEE. Trimming cost V 6 bases and J 8 bases, with 17 bases left between them. CDR3 sequence (DNA): TGTGCCAGCAACCCCGGGGGGTCCCGCGGCTACACCTTC. This codes for CASNPGGSRGYTF.

The chain has TRBV7-6 and TRBJ2-6, with TRBD1 as a possible D gene (5 bases). From germline, CDR1 is SGHVS and CDR2 FNYEAQ. V was shortened by 0 bases and J by 2 bases, with 23 bases between the two germline ends. CDR3 length: 21 amino acids. CDR3 sequence (DNA): TGTGCCAGCAGCTTAGCGCGAAGTCAGGGTCCGGGCACTGCTGGGGCCAACGTCCTGACTTTC. It codes for CASSLARSQGPGTAGANVLTF.